These T cell receptor beta chains were read from a single sample in a study of T cells in localized non-small cell lung cancer. Some clones are missing from TCRdb's copy, which holds only in-frame ones; the method was immunoSEQ multiplex PCR. The data show tens of thousands of clones, with 70% to 85% seen just once and 1% to 1.5% held by the top ten. The source material was peripheral blood, sampled before any cancer treatment. The receptors come from a female donor of 60 years or more with stage I lung adenocarcinoma. Each CDR3 is given with its conserved first and last residue. The order of the fields is V gene, J gene, CDR3 protein.

TRBV2,TRBJ2-1,CASSLGAVSYNEQFF
TRBV6-1,TRBJ1-1,CASSERGRDTEAFF
TRBV7-6,TRBJ2-3,CASSLELAGGPGDTQYF
TRBV6-1,TRBJ2-3,CASSWTSSTDTQYF
TRBV11-2,TRBJ1-1,CASSLDYRMNTEAFF
TRBV5-1,TRBJ2-1,CASSLARDYNEQFF
TRBV10-3,TRBJ2-7,CAISEVGSYEQYF
TRBV11-3,TRBJ2-5,CASSWGLQQETQYF
TRBV7-7,TRBJ1-1,CASSWTGETEAFF
TRBV10-3,TRBJ2-3,CAISARVGEADTQYF
TRBV7-9,TRBJ1-2,CASSPVRVNYGYTF
TRBV5-1,TRBJ2-5,CASSLGQGETQYF
TRBV7-9,TRBJ2-7,CASSFEGQAYEQYF
TRBV5-6,TRBJ2-3,CASTLGQHTDTQYF
TRBV6-5,TRBJ2-7,CASSYSSGWDPYEQYF
TRBV9,TRBJ2-1,CASSATGLAGHEQFF
TRBV9,TRBJ2-1,CASSQKRGGWDEQFF
TRBV19,TRBJ2-7,CASSLTGDYEQYF
TRBV5-6,TRBJ2-7,CASYRYSTSIYEQYF
TRBV19,TRBJ1-1,CASSTLDRPLNTEAFF
TRBV11-2,TRBJ1-6,CASSLGQPNSPLHF
TRBV6-5,TRBJ1-1,CASRQGAPPEAFF
TRBV9,TRBJ2-2,CASSQGGSSGELFF
TRBV11-2,TRBJ1-1,CASSFYVDTEAFF
TRBV7-9,TRBJ1-1,CASSSYRRLEAFF
TRBV7-7,TRBJ2-5,CASSSGLQETQYF
TRBV7-7,TRBJ1-4,CASSYGPGEKLFF
TRBV5-1,TRBJ2-5,CASRGLAGGQETQYF
TRBV28,TRBJ2-7,CASSLTSGRVTYEQYF
TRBV5-4,TRBJ1-5,CASSLAGDSNQPQHF
TRBV28,TRBJ2-7,CASSPNPFRTGGSYEQYF
TRBV12-2,TRBJ2-1,CASRTSGRGASYNEQFF
TRBV14,TRBJ2-3,CASSLRQGPGTDTQYF
TRBV12-2,TRBJ1-4,CASLLLSKLFF
TRBV27,TRBJ2-6,CASSPDRNSGANVLTF
TRBV5-4,TRBJ2-3,CASSFRTGGDTDTQYF
TRBV13,TRBJ2-6,CASRPSGANVLTF
TRBV7-9,TRBJ1-1,CASSLAAGGAEAFF
TRBV27,TRBJ2-5,CASRRYQGGVQETQYF
TRBV7-9,TRBJ1-3,CASSLGFSGNTIYF
TRBV5-1,TRBJ2-3,CASSGTSGATDTQYF
TRBV11-1,TRBJ2-5,CASSTQGASQETQYF
TRBV28,TRBJ1-1,CASSLFEGRWAFF
TRBV6-6,TRBJ1-5,CASRRGREAPQPQHF
TRBV14,TRBJ1-1,CASSHFGYTEAFF
TRBV14,TRBJ2-6,CASSRRGQGAPGANVLTF
TRBV19,TRBJ2-7,CASSPGTGDRGKQYF
TRBV2,TRBJ1-5,CASSGEGGRPQHF
TRBV18,TRBJ1-5,CASSPDRAIQPQHF
TRBV7-8,TRBJ1-1,CASSPYGTGSNTEAFF
TRBV19,TRBJ1-1,CASSTTGDTEAFF
TRBV6-5,TRBJ1-1,CASRDRGTNTEAFF
TRBV4-1,TRBJ2-2,CASSPRGAGGRVVTGELFF
TRBV7-9,TRBJ2-7,CASSLVTSGTHEQYF